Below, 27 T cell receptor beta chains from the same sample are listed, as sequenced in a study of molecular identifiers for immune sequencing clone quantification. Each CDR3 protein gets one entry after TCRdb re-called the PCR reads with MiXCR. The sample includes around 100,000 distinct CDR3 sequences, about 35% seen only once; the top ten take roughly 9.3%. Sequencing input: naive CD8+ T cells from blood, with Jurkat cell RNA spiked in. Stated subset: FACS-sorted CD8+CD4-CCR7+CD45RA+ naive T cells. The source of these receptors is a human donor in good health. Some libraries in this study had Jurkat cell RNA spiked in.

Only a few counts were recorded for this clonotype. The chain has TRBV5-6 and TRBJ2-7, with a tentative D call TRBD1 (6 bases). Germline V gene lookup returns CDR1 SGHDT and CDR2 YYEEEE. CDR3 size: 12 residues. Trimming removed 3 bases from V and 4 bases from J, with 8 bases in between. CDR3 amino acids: CASSYGQYEQYF. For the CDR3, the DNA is TGTGCCAGCAGCTACGGACAGTACGAGCAGTACTTC.

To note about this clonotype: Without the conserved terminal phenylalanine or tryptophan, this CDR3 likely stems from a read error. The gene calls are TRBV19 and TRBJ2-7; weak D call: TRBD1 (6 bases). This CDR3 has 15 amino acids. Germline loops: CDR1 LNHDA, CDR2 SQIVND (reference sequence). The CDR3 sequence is CASSTTGTSPYEQYY. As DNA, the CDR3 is TGTGCAAGTAGTACAACCGGGACATCCCCCTACGAGCAGTACTAC.

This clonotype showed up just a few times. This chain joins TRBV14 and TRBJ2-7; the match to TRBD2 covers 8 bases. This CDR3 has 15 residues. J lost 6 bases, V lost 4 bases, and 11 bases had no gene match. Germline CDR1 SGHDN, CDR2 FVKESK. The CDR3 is CASSPSTSGALEQYF. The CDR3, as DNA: TGTGCCAGCAGCCCCAGTACTAGCGGTGCCCTCGAGCAGTACTTC.

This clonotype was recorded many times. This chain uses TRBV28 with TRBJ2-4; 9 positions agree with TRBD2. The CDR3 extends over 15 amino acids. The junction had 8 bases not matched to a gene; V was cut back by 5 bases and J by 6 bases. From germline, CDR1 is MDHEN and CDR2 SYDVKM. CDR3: CASSQVAGAGNIQYF. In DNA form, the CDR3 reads TGTGCCAGCAGTCAAGTAGCGGGAGCTGGAAACATTCAGTACTTC.

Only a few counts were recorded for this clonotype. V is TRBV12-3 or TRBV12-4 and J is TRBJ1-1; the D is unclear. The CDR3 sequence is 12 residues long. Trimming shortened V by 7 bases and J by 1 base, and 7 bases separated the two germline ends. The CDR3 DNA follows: TGTGCCAGCACGTATGGGAACACTGAAGCTTTCTTT. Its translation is CASTYGNTEAFF.

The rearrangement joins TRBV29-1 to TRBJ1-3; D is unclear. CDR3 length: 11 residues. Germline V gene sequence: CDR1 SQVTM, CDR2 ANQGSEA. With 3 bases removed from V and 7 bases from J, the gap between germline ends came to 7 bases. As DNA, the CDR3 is TGCAGCGTTGACCAAGGGAACACCATATATTTT. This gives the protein CSVDQGNTIYF.

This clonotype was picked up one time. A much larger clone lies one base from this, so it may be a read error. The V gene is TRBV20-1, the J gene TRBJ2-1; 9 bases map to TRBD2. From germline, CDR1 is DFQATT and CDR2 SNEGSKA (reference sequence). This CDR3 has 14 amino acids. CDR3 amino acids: CCARSSGVYNEQFF. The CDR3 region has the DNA TGCTGTGCTAGATCTAGCGGGGTTTACAATGAGCAGTTCTTC.

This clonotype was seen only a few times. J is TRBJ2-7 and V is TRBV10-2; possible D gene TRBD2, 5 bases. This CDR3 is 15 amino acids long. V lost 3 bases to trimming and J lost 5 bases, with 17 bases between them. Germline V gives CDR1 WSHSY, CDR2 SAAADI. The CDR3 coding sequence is TGCGCCAGCAGTGAAGCGACGCGGAGGAGGCACGAGCAGTACTTC. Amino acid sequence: CASSEATRRRHEQYF.

Here the CDR3 reads CASSPPGTGELFF. The CDR3 nucleotides are TGCGCCAGCAGCCCCCCGGGCACCGGGGAGCTGTTTTTT. This chain uses TRBV5-1 with TRBJ2-2, with D uncertain. From germline, CDR1 is SGHRS and CDR2 YFSETQ. V lost 4 bases and J lost 4, with 8 bases in between. This CDR3 is built from 13 residues.

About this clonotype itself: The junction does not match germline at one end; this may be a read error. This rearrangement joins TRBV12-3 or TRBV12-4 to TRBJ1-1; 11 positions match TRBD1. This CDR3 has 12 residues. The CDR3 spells CASSFGTGGAIF. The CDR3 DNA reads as TGTGCCAGCAGTTTCGGGACAGGGGGAGCTATCTTT.

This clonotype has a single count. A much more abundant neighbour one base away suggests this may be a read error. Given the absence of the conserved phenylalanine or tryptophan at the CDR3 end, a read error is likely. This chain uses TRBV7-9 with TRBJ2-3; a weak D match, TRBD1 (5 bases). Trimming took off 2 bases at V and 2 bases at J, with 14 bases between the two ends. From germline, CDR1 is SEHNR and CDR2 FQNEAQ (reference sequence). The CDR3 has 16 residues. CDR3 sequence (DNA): TGTGCCAGCAGCTTAAACCCTCCGGACACCACAGATACGCAGTATTCT. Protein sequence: CASSLNPPDTTDTQYS.

CDR3 sequence reads: CASSSTGPQEETQYF. CDR3 in DNA: TGTGCCAGCTCTTCCACCGGGCCGCAAGAAGAGACCCAGTACTTC. J is TRBJ2-5 and V is TRBV13; no clear D gene. V was pared by 8 bases and J by 3 bases, with 19 bases between. The CDR3 totals 15 residues. The germline CDR1 and CDR2 sequences are PRHDT and FYEKMQ (reference sequence).

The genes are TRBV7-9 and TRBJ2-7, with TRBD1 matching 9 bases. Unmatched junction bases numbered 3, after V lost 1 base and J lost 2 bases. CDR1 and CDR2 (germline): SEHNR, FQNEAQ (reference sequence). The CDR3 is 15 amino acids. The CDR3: CASSLEQGAPYEQYF. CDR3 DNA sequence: TGTGCCAGCAGCTTAGAACAGGGGGCACCCTACGAGCAGTACTTC.

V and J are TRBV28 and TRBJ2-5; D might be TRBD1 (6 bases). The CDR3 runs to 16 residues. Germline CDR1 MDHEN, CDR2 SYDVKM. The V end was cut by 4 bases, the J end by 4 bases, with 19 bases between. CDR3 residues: CASSSGPGAVGETQYF. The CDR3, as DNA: TGTGCCAGCAGTTCAGGCCCAGGGGCGGTGGGAGAGACCCAGTACTTC.

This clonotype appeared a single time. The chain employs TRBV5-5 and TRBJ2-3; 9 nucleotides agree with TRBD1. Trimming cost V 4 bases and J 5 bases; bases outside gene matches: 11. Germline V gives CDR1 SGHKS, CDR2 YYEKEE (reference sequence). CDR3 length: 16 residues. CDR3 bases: TGTGCCAGCAGCGCGGGACAGGGATTGCGGGAAGATACGCAGTATTTT. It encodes CASSAGQGLREDTQYF.

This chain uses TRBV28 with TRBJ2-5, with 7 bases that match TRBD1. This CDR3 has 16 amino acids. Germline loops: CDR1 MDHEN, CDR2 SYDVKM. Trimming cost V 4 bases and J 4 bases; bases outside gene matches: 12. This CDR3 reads CASSSYLQGSVETQYF. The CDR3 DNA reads TGTGCCAGCAGTTCATACCTACAGGGGAGCGTAGAGACCCAGTACTTC.

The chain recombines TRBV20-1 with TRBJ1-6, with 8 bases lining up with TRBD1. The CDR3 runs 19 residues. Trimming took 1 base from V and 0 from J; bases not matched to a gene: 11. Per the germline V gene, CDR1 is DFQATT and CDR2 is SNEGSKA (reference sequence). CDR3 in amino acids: CSARALTGEPGSYNSPLHF. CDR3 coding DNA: TGCAGTGCTAGAGCCCTGACAGGGGAACCAGGCTCCTATAATTCACCCCTCCACTTT.

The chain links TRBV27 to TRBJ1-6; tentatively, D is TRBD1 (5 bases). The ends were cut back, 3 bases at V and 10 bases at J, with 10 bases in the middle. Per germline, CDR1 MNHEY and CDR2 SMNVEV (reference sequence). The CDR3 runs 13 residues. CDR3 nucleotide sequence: TGTGCCAGCAGTTTTCAGGGTGGATCACCCCTCCACTTT. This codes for CASSFQGGSPLHF.

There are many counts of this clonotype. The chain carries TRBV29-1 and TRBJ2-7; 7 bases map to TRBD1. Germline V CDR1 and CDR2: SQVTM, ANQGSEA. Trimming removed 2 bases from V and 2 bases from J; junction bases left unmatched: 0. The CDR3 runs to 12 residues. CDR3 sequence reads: CSVEQGAYEQYF. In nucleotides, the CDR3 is TGCAGCGTTGAACAGGGGGCCTACGAGCAGTACTTC.

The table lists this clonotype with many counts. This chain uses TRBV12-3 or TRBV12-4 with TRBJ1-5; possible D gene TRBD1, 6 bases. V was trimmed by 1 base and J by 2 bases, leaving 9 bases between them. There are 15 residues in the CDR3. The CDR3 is CASSLGQAGNQPQHF. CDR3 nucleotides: TGTGCCAGCAGTTTAGGACAGGCGGGCAATCAGCCCCAGCATTTT.

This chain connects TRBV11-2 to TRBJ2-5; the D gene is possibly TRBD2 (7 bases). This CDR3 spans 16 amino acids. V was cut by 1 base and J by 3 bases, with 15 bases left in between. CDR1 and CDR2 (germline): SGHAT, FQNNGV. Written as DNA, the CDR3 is TGTGCCAGCAGCTTAGGGAGGGGGGGTTCGGAAGAGACCCAGTACTTC. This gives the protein CASSLGRGGSEETQYF.

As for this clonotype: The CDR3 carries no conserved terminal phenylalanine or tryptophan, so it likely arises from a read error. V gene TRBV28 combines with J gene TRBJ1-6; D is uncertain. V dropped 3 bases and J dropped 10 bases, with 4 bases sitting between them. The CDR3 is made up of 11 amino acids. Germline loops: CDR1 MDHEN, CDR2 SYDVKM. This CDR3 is CASSFGSPLHY. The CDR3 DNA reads TGTGCCAGCAGTTTCGGATCACCCCTCCACTAT.

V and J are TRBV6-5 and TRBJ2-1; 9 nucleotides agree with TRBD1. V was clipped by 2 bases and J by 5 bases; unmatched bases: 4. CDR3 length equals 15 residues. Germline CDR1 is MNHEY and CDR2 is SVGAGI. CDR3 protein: CASSYGTGIDNEQFF. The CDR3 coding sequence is TGTGCCAGCAGTTACGGGACAGGGATTGACAATGAGCAGTTCTTC.

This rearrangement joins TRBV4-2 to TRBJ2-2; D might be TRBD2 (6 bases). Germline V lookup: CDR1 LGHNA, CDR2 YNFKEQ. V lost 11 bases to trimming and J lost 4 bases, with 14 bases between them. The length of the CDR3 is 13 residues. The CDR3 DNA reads TGTGCCGCCTCTTGGGGGGTCACCGGGGAGCTGTTTTTT. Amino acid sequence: CAASWGVTGELFF.

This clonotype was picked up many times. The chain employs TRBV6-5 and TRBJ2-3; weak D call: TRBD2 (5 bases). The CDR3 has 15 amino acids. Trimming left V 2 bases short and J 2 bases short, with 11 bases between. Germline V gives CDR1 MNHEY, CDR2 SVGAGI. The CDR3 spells CASSYDGEITDTQYF. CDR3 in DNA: TGTGCCAGCAGTTACGACGGGGAAATCACAGATACGCAGTATTTT.

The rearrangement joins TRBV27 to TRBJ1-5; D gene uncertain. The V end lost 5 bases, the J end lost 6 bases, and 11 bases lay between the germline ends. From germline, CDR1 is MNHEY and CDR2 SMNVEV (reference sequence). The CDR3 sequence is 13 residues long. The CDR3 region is CASSPDWTQPQHF. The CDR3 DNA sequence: TGTGCCAGCAGTCCCGACTGGACTCAGCCCCAGCATTTT.

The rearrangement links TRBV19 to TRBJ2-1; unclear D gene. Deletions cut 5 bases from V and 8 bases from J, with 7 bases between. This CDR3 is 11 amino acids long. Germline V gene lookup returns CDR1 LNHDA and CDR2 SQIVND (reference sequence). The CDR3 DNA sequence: TGTGCCAGTAGTGGTCAGTATGAGCAGTTCTTC. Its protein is CASSGQYEQFF.